The 6 T cell receptor beta chains presented below share a single source sample, sequenced in a study of T-cell reconstitution after alpha-beta-depleted transplantation in children. During its preparation, the TCRbeta library received unique molecular identifiers. MiXCR was run by TCRdb on the PCR reads, yielding one entry per CDR3 protein. The table includes about 490,000 distinct CDR3 sequences, over 9.5% detected once. Material: PBMCs, obtained before TCRalphabeta/CD19-depleted stem cell transplant. These receptors were collected from a child aged 2 to 10 with inherited bone marrow failure, due to receive a stem cell transplant.

This clonotype was seen more than once but under ten times. V and J are TRBV11-2 and TRBJ2-1; maybe TRBD2 (6 bases). CDR1 is SGHAT and CDR2 is FQNNGV in the germline V gene. The CDR3 extends over 14 amino acids. V was clipped by 1 base and J by 6 bases, with 10 bases between them. Here the CDR3 reads CASSLVGGANEQFF. CDR3 sequence (DNA): TGTGCCAGCAGCTTAGTCGGCGGGGCCAATGAGCAGTTCTTC.

In this sample, this clonotype turned up many times. The V gene is TRBV24-1, the J gene TRBJ1-5; no firm D call. CDR3 length equals 13 residues. The V and J ends lost 2 bases and 3 bases respectively, with 4 bases between them. CDR1 is KGHDR and CDR2 is SFDVKD in the germline V gene. CDR3 region: CATSDSNNQPQHF. DNA of the CDR3: TGTGCCACCAGTGATTCCAACAATCAGCCCCAGCATTTT.

This clonotype was seen only a few times. The V gene is TRBV6-6, the J gene TRBJ1-1; D unclear. The CDR3 sequence is 13 residues long. From germline, CDR1 is MNHNY and CDR2 SVGAGI (reference sequence). The germline V and J ends were trimmed by 0 bases and 7 bases, with 9 bases remaining between them. The CDR3 DNA sequence: TGTGCCAGCAGTTACTCCAAGGGCTTTGAAGCTTTCTTT. It translates to CASSYSKGFEAFF.

This clonotype was counted only a few times. V usage is TRBV5-5 and J usage is TRBJ2-7; 11 bases map to TRBD1. The CDR3 runs 15 residues. Germline values: CDR1 SGHKS, CDR2 YYEKEE (reference sequence). J was trimmed by 5 bases and V by 5 bases; bases with no gene match: 9. The chain's CDR3 is CASSLRTGGRHEQYF. DNA for the CDR3: TGTGCCAGCAGTTTAAGGACAGGGGGCCGTCACGAGCAGTACTTC.

Many counts were recorded for this clonotype. The chain couples TRBV4-3 to TRBJ2-3; D might be TRBD1 or TRBD2, each matching 5 bases. V was cut by 1 base and J by 5 bases, with 13 bases left in between. This CDR3 region has 15 residues. Germline V CDR1 and CDR2: LGHNA, YSLEER. CDR3 nucleotide sequence: TGCGCCAGCAGCCAAGGCTCAGGGAGTGGAGATACGCAGTATTTT. It yields the protein CASSQGSGSGDTQYF.

This clonotype was found many times. This chain connects TRBV20-1 to TRBJ2-7; the match to TRBD1 covers 7 bases. The CDR3 is 14 residues long. V was clipped by 0 bases and J by 0 bases; unmatched bases: 2. In germline, CDR1 is DFQATT, CDR2 SNEGSKA (reference sequence). This CDR3 reads CSARDGTVSYEQYF. The CDR3 region has the DNA TGCAGTGCTAGAGACGGGACAGTCTCCTACGAGCAGTACTTC.